Listed here are 30 T cell receptor beta chains from one sample, sequenced in a study of blood T cells in healthy people across ages. Combining a sample-barcoded 5' primer with a J-beta primer mix, a second PCR ran for roughly 7 to 12 cycles. TCRdb independently ran MiXCR on the 5' RACE reads; one entry per CDR3 protein. The table shows about 640,000 distinct CDR3 sequences, with roughly 50% occurring only once. Specimen: blood. Source of these receptors: a man in his 60s in good health.

This clonotype was counted once. This chain links TRBV4-2 with TRBJ1-1; D gene uncertain. V was pared by 0 bases and J by 0 bases, with 8 bases between. The length of the CDR3 is 15 residues. CDR1 and CDR2 (germline): LGHNA, YNFKEQ. This CDR3 reads CASSQDEEVNTEAFF. The CDR3 DNA reads as TGTGCCAGCAGCCAAGACGAGGAAGTGAACACTGAAGCTTTCTTT.

The CDR3 DNA sequence: TGTGCCACCAGCAGACCTGTCGTGAGGGGACTTGGAGCCAAAAACATTCAGTACTTC. This gives the protein CATSRPVVRGLGAKNIQYF. The V call is TRBV15, the J call TRBJ2-4; D may be TRBD2 (6 bases). Germline V lookup: CDR1 LNHNV, CDR2 YYDKDF (reference sequence). V dropped 2 bases and J dropped 0 bases, with 20 bases sitting between them. This CDR3 region has 19 residues.

This clonotype was detected once. The chain has TRBV5-8 and TRBJ1-6; D is ambiguous. V was cut by 0 bases and J by 6 bases, with 4 bases left in between. The CDR3 sequence is 13 residues long. Germline CDR1 and CDR2: SGHTS and YDEGEE. CDR3 bases: TGTGCCAGCAGCTTGGTTCCTAATTCACCCCTCCACTTT. Protein product: CASSLVPNSPLHF.

The CDR3 loop reads CASSLVWTGNTGELFF. The DNA for the CDR3 is TGCGCCAGCAGCTTGGTTTGGACAGGGAACACCGGGGAGCTGTTTTTT. The chain uses TRBV5-1 and TRBJ2-2, with 7 bases lining up with TRBD1. Germline V lookup: CDR1 SGHRS, CDR2 YFSETQ. Trimming cost V 0 bases and J 1 base; bases outside gene matches: 3. This CDR3 comprises 16 residues.

This clonotype appeared a few times. V is TRBV6-6 and J is TRBJ1-4; D gene unclear. With 2 bases removed from V and 8 bases from J, the gap between germline ends came to 12 bases. Germline V gives CDR1 MNHNY, CDR2 SVGAGI (reference sequence). The CDR3 has 14 amino acids. CDR3 region: CASSYGRVGEKLFF. CDR3 nucleotide sequence: TGTGCCAGCAGTTACGGGCGGGTAGGGGAAAAACTGTTTTTT.

The chain is built from TRBV28 and TRBJ2-1; D possibly corresponds to TRBD2 (5 bases). The CDR3 runs 13 residues. Per germline, CDR1 MDHEN and CDR2 SYDVKM. Trimming stripped 8 bases from V and 4 bases from J, with 12 bases between. The DNA for the CDR3 is TGTGCCAGCTGGGGAGACATATACAATGAGCAGTTCTTC. This codes for CASWGDIYNEQFF.

The chain is built from TRBV9 and TRBJ2-3; D gene uncertain. The CDR3 contains 13 residues. Germline V gene sequence: CDR1 SGDLS, CDR2 YYNGEE. The germline V and J ends were trimmed by 0 bases and 7 bases, with 9 bases remaining between them. The DNA of the CDR3 is TGTGCCAGCAGCGTAGGCGTGGGGAATACGCAGTATTTT. Its translation: CASSVGVGNTQYF.

This chain uses TRBV4-2 with TRBJ2-4; the D is unclear. The CDR3 consists of 16 residues. V shed 0 bases and J shed 3 bases, with 12 bases lying between them. Germline assignment: CDR1 LGHNA and CDR2 YNFKEQ. The CDR3 loop is CASSQDRVEHKNIQYF. CDR3 coding DNA: TGTGCCAGCAGCCAAGATCGGGTGGAACACAAAAACATTCAGTACTTC.

The CDR3 DNA reads TGCAGCGTCGTTCCCCGGGGGAACAAGGATACGCAGTATTTT. Its translation: CSVVPRGNKDTQYF. The J gene is TRBJ2-3, the V gene TRBV29-1, with a tentative D call TRBD2 (6 bases). The germline V and J ends were trimmed by 6 bases and 6 bases, with 19 bases remaining between them. Germline lookup yields CDR1 SQVTM and CDR2 ANQGSEA. This CDR3 contains 14 residues.

The chain combines TRBV12-3 or TRBV12-4 with TRBJ1-2; TRBD1 agrees at 10 bases. This CDR3 is 14 amino acids long. J gave up 8 bases and V 6 bases, and 9 bases lay outside the gene matches. The CDR3 loop is CASRTGGALGGYTF. Here the CDR3 DNA reads TGTGCCAGCAGGACAGGGGGCGCATTGGGAGGCTACACCTTC.

The sample holds a few counts of this clonotype. The chain joins TRBV7-8 to TRBJ2-7; TRBD1 matches at 7 bases. CDR1 and CDR2 from the germline V gene are SGHVS and FQNEAQ. Trimming took 2 bases from V and 0 from J; bases not matched to a gene: 4. The CDR3 is 15 amino acids. DNA for the CDR3: TGTGCCAGCAGCTTAATGACAGGGAGCTCCTACGAGCAGTACTTC. It is translated as CASSLMTGSSYEQYF.

The chain combines TRBV7-9 with TRBJ2-3; D remains unclear. With 5 bases removed from V and 7 bases from J, the gap between germline ends came to 22 bases. CDR3 size: 16 residues. Germline V CDR1 and CDR2: SEHNR, FQNEAQ (reference sequence). The CDR3 DNA reads as TGTGCCAGCAGCCTGCTCCCCCCCGACACCCCCAATACGCAGTATTTT. Translating gives CASSLLPPDTPNTQYF.

The chain links TRBV6-5 to TRBJ1-4; D is unresolved. CDR1 MNHEY and CDR2 SVGAGI come from the germline V gene. The germline V and J ends were trimmed by 8 bases and 7 bases, with 8 bases remaining between them. The length of the CDR3 is 11 residues. CDR3 in amino acids: CASGNGEKLFF. Written as DNA, the CDR3 is TGTGCCAGCGGCAACGGTGAAAAACTGTTTTTT.

V and J are TRBV28 and TRBJ2-1, with TRBD1 as a possible D gene (6 bases). This CDR3 has 15 amino acids. The V gene's germline CDR1 is MDHEN and CDR2 SYDVKM. Between the trimmed V and J ends, which lost 4 bases and 7 bases, there was a span of 17 bases. In DNA form, the CDR3 reads TGTGCCAGCAGTTATCCAGGGGCCCTAGTGAATGAGCAGTTCTTC. Translation: CASSYPGALVNEQFF.

V is TRBV20-1 and J is TRBJ2-1; 11 bases match TRBD2. Looked up from germline, CDR1 is DFQATT and CDR2 is SNEGSKA (reference sequence). The CDR3 covers 15 residues. J lost 4 bases, V lost 6 bases, and 8 bases had no gene match. CDR3 in amino acids: CSAEDIAGGYNEQFF. The DNA of the CDR3 is TGCAGTGCCGAAGATATAGCGGGAGGGTACAATGAGCAGTTCTTC.

The chain carries TRBV12-3 or TRBV12-4 and TRBJ2-7; the match to TRBD2 covers 8 bases. This CDR3 region has 13 residues. Losses at the gene ends were 5 bases for V and 12 bases for J; bases not matched to a gene: 12. The CDR3 loop reads CASSLTRTSRWYF. CDR3 bases: TGTGCCAGCAGTCTCACCCGGACTAGCCGGTGGTACTTC.

This clonotype occurred a few times. The CDR3: CSVETGQTMNTEAFF. The CDR3 bases are TGCAGCGTTGAAACGGGACAGACCATGAACACTGAAGCTTTCTTT. This sequence joins TRBV29-1 and TRBJ1-1, with TRBD1 identical over 7 bases. Losses at the gene ends were 2 bases for V and 0 bases for J; bases not matched to a gene: 6. The CDR3 length is 15 residues. The germline V gene encodes CDR1 SQVTM and CDR2 ANQGSEA.

The chain joins TRBV20-1 to TRBJ2-7, with unresolved D. Germline CDR1 and CDR2: DFQATT and SNEGSKA (reference sequence). V was clipped by 0 bases and J by 2 bases, with 8 bases between them. This CDR3 spans 13 amino acids. CDR3 DNA sequence: TGCAGTGCTAGAGACGACAAGCCCTACGAGCAGTACTTC. Its protein is CSARDDKPYEQYF.

The rearrangement uses TRBV29-1 and TRBJ1-2; 8 bases align to TRBD1. CDR1 SQVTM and CDR2 ANQGSEA come from the germline V gene. V shed 2 bases, J shed 8 bases, and the junction held 7 bases outside the gene matches. This CDR3 spans 13 amino acids. CDR3 bases: TGCAGCGTTGAACCGACAGGGGACTGGGGCTACACCTTC. Translated: CSVEPTGDWGYTF.

V usage is TRBV20-1 and J usage is TRBJ2-5; D might be TRBD1 (5 bases). CDR1 DFQATT and CDR2 SNEGSKA come from the germline V gene (reference sequence). This CDR3 contains 14 residues. Trimming removed 4 bases from V and 2 bases from J, with 14 bases in between. The CDR3 DNA is TGCAGTGCTATAGGGGAAGCGTCTCAAGAGACCCAGTACTTC. Translating gives CSAIGEASQETQYF.

This clonotype was detected a few times. The V gene is TRBV7-9, the J gene TRBJ1-2; tentatively, D is TRBD1 (5 bases). The ends were cut back, 4 bases at V and 2 bases at J, with 20 bases in the middle. Germline assignment: CDR1 SEHNR and CDR2 FQNEAQ (reference sequence). The CDR3 sequence is 17 residues long. CDR3 sequence (DNA): TGTGCCAGCAGCTCCCCCAGGGAAGGAGCCCAAAACTATGGCTACACCTTC. Amino acids: CASSSPREGAQNYGYTF.

The V gene is TRBV18, the J gene TRBJ2-2; a weak D match, TRBD2 (6 bases). The CDR3 totals 16 residues. V was shortened by 2 bases and J by 0 bases, with 10 bases between the two germline ends. Germline CDR1 and CDR2: KGHSH and LQKENI. The CDR3 nucleotides are TGTGCCAGCTCACCATTAGAGCGGGCGAACACCGGGGAGCTGTTTTTT. This encodes CASSPLERANTGELFF.

Only a few counts were recorded for this clonotype. The rearrangement links TRBV29-1 to TRBJ2-1; D ambiguous. Germline V CDR1 and CDR2: SQVTM, ANQGSEA. This CDR3 contains 12 residues. Trimming pared 3 bases from V and 7 bases from J, leaving 10 bases between. The CDR3 sequence: CSVEPDRNEQFF. In DNA, the CDR3 is TGCAGCGTTGAGCCGGATCGTAATGAGCAGTTCTTC.

The chain joins TRBV20-1 to TRBJ2-5; a possible D gene is TRBD1 (5 bases). Trimming took off 1 base at V and 0 bases at J, with 9 bases between the two ends. Germline CDR1 is DFQATT and CDR2 is SNEGSKA (reference sequence). The CDR3 spans 14 residues. The CDR3 loop reads CSARGRAYQETQYF. CDR3 in DNA: TGCAGTGCTAGAGGCAGGGCCTACCAAGAGACCCAGTACTTC.

This clonotype came up once. This chain uses TRBV5-1 with TRBJ1-1; 8 bases fit TRBD1. CDR3 length: 16 residues. The V gene end was trimmed by 4 bases and the J gene end by 1 base; junction bases not matched to a gene: 9. Germline values: CDR1 SGHRS, CDR2 YFSETQ. CDR3 nucleotides: TGCGCCAGCAGCCACGGGACAGGACTCAGGAACACTGAAGCTTTCTTT. The encoded protein is CASSHGTGLRNTEAFF.

About this clonotype: Relative to the germline gene, one junction end is altered; a read error may explain this. The chain is built from TRBV15 and TRBJ2-3, with 9 positions matching TRBD1. In germline, CDR1 is LNHNV, CDR2 YYDKDF (reference sequence). CDR3 length: 16 residues. CDR3 amino acids: CATSRVPGQGFDTQYF. In nucleotides, the CDR3 is TGCGCCACCAGCAGGGTTCCGGGACAGGGTTTTGATACGCAGTATTTT.

The rearrangement joins TRBV11-2 to TRBJ2-5, with D hard to call. Germline CDR1 SGHAT, CDR2 FQNNGV. V was trimmed by 4 bases and J by 4 bases, leaving 13 bases between them. The CDR3 is 14 amino acids. CDR3 bases: TGTGCCAGCAGCTCCGAAACGGAGCCAGAGACCCAGTACTTC. This codes for CASSSETEPETQYF.

The chain couples TRBV5-1 to TRBJ1-6; D is undetermined. Germline V gives CDR1 SGHRS, CDR2 YFSETQ. The CDR3 covers 14 residues. V was pared by 2 bases and J by 5 bases, with 8 bases between. DNA of the CDR3: TGCGCCAGCAGCTTCACAGCGAATAATTCACCCCTCCACTTT. Translating gives CASSFTANNSPLHF.

J is TRBJ1-2 and V is TRBV7-2; D gene ambiguous. V was shortened by 1 base and J by 0 bases, with 9 bases between the two germline ends. The CDR3 consists of 15 residues. The germline CDR1 and CDR2 sequences are SGHTA and FQGNSA. Here the CDR3 reads CASSLGGPTNYGYTF. As DNA, the CDR3 is TGTGCCAGCAGCTTAGGAGGGCCCACTAACTATGGCTACACCTTC.

This chain uses TRBV9 with TRBJ2-1; a possible D gene is TRBD1 (5 bases). The CDR3 contains 14 residues. V gave up 3 bases and J gave up 5 bases, with 12 bases separating them. Germline V CDR1 and CDR2: SGDLS, YYNGEE. The CDR3 region has the DNA TGTGCCAGCAGCGGACCAGACAGACACAATGAGCAGTTCTTC. Its protein is CASSGPDRHNEQFF.